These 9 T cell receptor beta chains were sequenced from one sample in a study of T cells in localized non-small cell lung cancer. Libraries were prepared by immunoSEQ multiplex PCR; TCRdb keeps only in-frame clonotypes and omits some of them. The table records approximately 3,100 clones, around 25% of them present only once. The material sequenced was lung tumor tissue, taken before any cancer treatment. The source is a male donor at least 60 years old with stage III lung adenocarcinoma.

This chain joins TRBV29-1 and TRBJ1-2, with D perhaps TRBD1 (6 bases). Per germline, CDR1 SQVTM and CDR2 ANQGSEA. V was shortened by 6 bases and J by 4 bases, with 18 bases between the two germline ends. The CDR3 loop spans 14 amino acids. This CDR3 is CSVMDSLISYGYTF. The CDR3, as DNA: TGCAGCGTCATGGACAGTTTGATATCCTATGGCTACACCTTC.

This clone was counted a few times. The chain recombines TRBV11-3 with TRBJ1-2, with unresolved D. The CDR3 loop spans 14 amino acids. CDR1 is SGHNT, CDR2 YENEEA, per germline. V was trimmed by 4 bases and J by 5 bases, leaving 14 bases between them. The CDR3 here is CASSSVPAIYGYTF. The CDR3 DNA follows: TGTGCCAGCAGCTCCGTCCCGGCGATATATGGCTACACCTTC.

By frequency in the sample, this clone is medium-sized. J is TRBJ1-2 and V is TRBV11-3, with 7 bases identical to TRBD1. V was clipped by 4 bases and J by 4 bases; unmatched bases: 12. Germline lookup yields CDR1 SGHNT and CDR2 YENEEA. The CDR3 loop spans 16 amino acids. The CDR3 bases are TGTGCCAGCAGCTGGGCTCAGGGGGGAATGTTCTATGGCTACACCTTC. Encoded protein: CASSWAQGGMFYGYTF.

The CDR3 sequence: CSVEDFRGRQETQYF. DNA for the CDR3: TGCAGCGTTGAAGATTTCAGGGGCAGGCAAGAGACCCAGTACTTC. The chain joins TRBV29-1 to TRBJ2-5; TRBD1 might be the D (6 bases). This CDR3 has 15 amino acids. Germline assignment: CDR1 SQVTM and CDR2 ANQGSEA. V lost 0 bases to trimming and J lost 2 bases, with 13 bases between them. The full variable domain, in which reference TRBV29-1 and TRBJ2-5 provide the parts outside the CDR3, is SAVISQKPSRDICQRGTSLTIQCQVDSQVTMMFWYRQQPGQSLTLIATANQGSEATYESGFVIDKFPISRPNLTFSTLTVSNMSPEDSSIYLCSVEDFRGRQETQYFGPGTRLLVL.

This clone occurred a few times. The CDR3 nucleotides are TGCGCCAGCAGCTTGGGGCAGGGGATGCGAGACTATGGCTACACCTTC. Encoded protein: CASSLGQGMRDYGYTF. The chain has TRBV5-1 and TRBJ1-2, with a tentative D call TRBD1 (6 bases). The germline CDR1 and CDR2 sequences are SGHRS and YFSETQ. The CDR3 sequence is 16 residues long. V was cut by 0 bases and J by 3 bases, with 15 bases left in between.

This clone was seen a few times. CDR3 sequence: CASSSGAALDRGQYNEQFF. The CDR3, as DNA: TGTGCCAGCAGCTCGGGCGCTGCTTTAGACAGGGGACAGTACAATGAGCAGTTCTTC. This chain uses TRBV11-3 with TRBJ2-1; 8 bases map to TRBD1. Germline V gene data show CDR1 as SGHNT and CDR2 as YENEEA. V shed 4 bases, J shed 4 bases, and the junction held 18 bases outside the gene matches. The CDR3 runs 19 residues.

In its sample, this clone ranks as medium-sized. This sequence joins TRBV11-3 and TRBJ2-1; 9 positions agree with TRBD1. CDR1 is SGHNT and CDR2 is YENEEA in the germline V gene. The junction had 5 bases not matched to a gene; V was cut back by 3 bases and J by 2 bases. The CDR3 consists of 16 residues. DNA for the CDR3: TGTGCCAGCAGCTTGGCCGGGACAGGGACCTACAATGAGCAGTTCTTC. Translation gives CASSLAGTGTYNEQFF. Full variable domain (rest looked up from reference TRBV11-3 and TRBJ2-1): EAGVVQSPRYKIIEKKQPVAFWCNPISGHNTLYWYLQNLGQGPELLIRYENEEAVDDSQLPKDRFSAERLKGVDSTLKIQPAELGDSAVYLCASSLAGTGTYNEQFFGPGTRLTVL.

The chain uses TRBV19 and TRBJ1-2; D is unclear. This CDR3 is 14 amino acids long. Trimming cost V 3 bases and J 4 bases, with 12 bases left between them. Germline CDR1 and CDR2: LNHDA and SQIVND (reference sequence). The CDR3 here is CASSMDGAFYGYTF. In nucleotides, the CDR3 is TGTGCCAGTAGTATGGACGGAGCTTTCTATGGCTACACCTTC.

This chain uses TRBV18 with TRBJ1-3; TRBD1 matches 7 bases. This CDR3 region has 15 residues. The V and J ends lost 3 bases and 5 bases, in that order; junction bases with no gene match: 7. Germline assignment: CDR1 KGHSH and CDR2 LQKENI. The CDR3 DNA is TGTGCCAGCTCACCGCTACAGGGGAACCGAAACACCATATATTTT. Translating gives CASSPLQGNRNTIYF.